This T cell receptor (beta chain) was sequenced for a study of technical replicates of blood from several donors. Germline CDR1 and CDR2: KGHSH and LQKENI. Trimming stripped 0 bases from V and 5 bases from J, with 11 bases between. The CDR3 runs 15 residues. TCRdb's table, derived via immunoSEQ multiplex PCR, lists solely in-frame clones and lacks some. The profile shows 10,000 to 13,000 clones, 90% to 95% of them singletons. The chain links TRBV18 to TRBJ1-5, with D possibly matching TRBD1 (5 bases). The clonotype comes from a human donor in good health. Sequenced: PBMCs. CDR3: CASSPPAGEDQPQHF. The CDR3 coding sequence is TGTGCCAGCTCACCACCGGCGGGGGAGGATCAGCCCCAGCATTTT.